The 10 T cell receptor beta chains reported below all come from one sample, sequenced in a study of T cell responses to AZD1222 COVID-19 vaccine. Using immunoSEQ multiplex PCR, the repertoire was profiled, and TCRdb retains in-frame clones only, with some absent. The sample includes about 70,000 clones, about 83% of them seen just once. Source: peripheral blood, taken on day 0 of AZD1222 vaccination. These receptors all come from an adult in good health.

This chain links TRBV9 with TRBJ2-3, with 9 bases fitting TRBD2. The CDR3 totals 13 residues. Trimming took 4 bases from V and 6 from J; bases not matched to a gene: 3. Germline V gene lookup returns CDR1 SGDLS and CDR2 YYNGEE. The CDR3 region has the DNA TGTGCCAGCAGCATCAGCGGGGGGGATACGCAGTATTTT. Protein sequence: CASSISGGDTQYF.

V and J are TRBV10-2 and TRBJ2-3; no clear D. CDR3 length: 15 amino acids. The germline V and J ends were trimmed by 0 bases and 3 bases, with 10 bases remaining between them. Germline loops: CDR1 WSHSY, CDR2 SAAADI. The DNA for the CDR3 is TGCGCCAGCAGTGAGTCAGGGATCGAGACAGATACGCAGTATTTT. It encodes CASSESGIETDTQYF.

This chain connects TRBV3-1 (or the pseudogene TRBV3-2) to TRBJ1-1; D is ambiguous. Germline V gene data show CDR1 as LGHDT and CDR2 as YNNKEL (reference sequence). The length of the CDR3 is 13 residues. Trimming cost V 3 bases and J 1 base, with 6 bases left between them. CDR3 region: CASSHAQNTEAFF. CDR3 nucleotide sequence: TGTGCCAGCAGCCATGCACAGAACACTGAAGCTTTCTTT.

The chain uses TRBV4-2 and TRBJ1-3, with D possibly TRBD1 on 6 matching bases. This CDR3 has 15 residues. Germline lookup yields CDR1 LGHNA and CDR2 YNFKEQ. Trimming cost V 1 base and J 0 bases, with 7 bases left between them. This CDR3 is CASSQGGGSGNTIYF. DNA for the CDR3: TGTGCCAGCAGCCAAGGAGGGGGCTCTGGAAACACCATATATTTT.

This chain links TRBV28 with TRBJ2-7; 7 bases match TRBD1. Near its end, the DNA agrees better with TRBJ2-5, so the J call may be wrong. The CDR3 is made up of 15 amino acids. Per germline, CDR1 MDHEN and CDR2 SYDVKM. The CDR3 protein is CASSFSRRGKETQYF. In DNA form, the CDR3 reads TGTGCCAGCAGTTTTTCGCGCAGGGGGAAAGAGACCCAGTACTTC.

The CDR3 nucleotides read TGCGCCAGCAGCCAAGTGGCCATGGGTAGAGGTCAGCCCCAGCATTTT. It yields the protein CASSQVAMGRGQPQHF. The chain couples TRBV4-1 to TRBJ1-5; unclear D gene. Germline V gene data show CDR1 as MGHRA and CDR2 as YSYEKL. The CDR3 consists of 16 residues. V lost 1 base to trimming and J lost 6 bases, with 16 bases between them.

The rearrangement joins TRBV24-1 to TRBJ2-5, with 9 bases fitting TRBD1. CDR1 is KGHDR and CDR2 is SFDVKD in the germline V gene. V was pared by 0 bases and J by 4 bases, with 11 bases of the junction left unmatched. CDR3 size: 18 residues. The DNA of the CDR3 is TGTGCCACCAGTGATTTGCGAGGACAGGGGTTAGTGGCAGAGACCCAGTACTTC. Translated, it gives CATSDLRGQGLVAETQYF.

The J gene is TRBJ1-3, the V gene TRBV29-1, with 7 bases lining up with TRBD1. CDR1 is SQVTM and CDR2 is ANQGSEA in the germline V gene. J was trimmed by 0 bases and V by 7 bases; bases with no gene match: 6. This CDR3 is 14 amino acids long. The CDR3 sequence: CSALGQPSGNTIYF. The CDR3 bases are TGCAGCGCCCTGGGACAGCCCTCTGGAAACACCATATATTTT.

The chain joins TRBV10-3 to TRBJ1-1, with D unclear. The germline V gene encodes CDR1 ENHRY and CDR2 SYGVKD. The CDR3 totals 14 residues. The V and J ends lost 3 bases and 4 bases respectively, with 12 bases between them. CDR3 nucleotides: TGTGCCATCAGTGAAGGAGCAGGAGGCACTGAAGCTTTCTTT. Translating it yields CAISEGAGGTEAFF.

The J gene is TRBJ2-3, the V gene TRBV19; D perhaps matches TRBD2 (6 bases). Germline CDR1 and CDR2: LNHDA and SQIVND (reference sequence). This CDR3 has 16 amino acids. V shed 5 bases and J shed 0 bases, with 15 bases lying between them. The CDR3 region has the DNA TGTGCCAGTAGTTTCTTGGGGGGAACTAGCACAGATACGCAGTATTTT. Its protein is CASSFLGGTSTDTQYF.